This T cell receptor (beta chain) appears in the sequencing data of a study of cytomegalovirus exposure and HLA in healthy donors (TCRdb year 2017). Study-wide context: An earlier analysis of 550 to 700 of the donors reported approximately 270 Gb of sequence data and 117 million unique TCR beta sequences from approximately 180 million T cells. Roughly 300 gigabases of sequencing data and tens of millions of unique TCR sequences were included in an early release covering about 620 HLA-typed donors. Of the 300 to 400 genotyped donors, approximately 80% fell in the genetic ancestry cluster associated with self-reported Caucasian donors. The study aimed to test whether cataloging public T cell receptors could reveal signatures of past pathogen exposure. Using immunosequencing, the study profiled T cell repertoires from around 680 subjects and related those repertoires to cytomegalovirus serostatus. Besides the first cohort of 550 to 750 subjects, a separate validation cohort made up of 120 different subjects was used. To predict cytomegalovirus infection status, the study combined high-throughput TCR immunosequencing, statistical association of individual TCRs with disease status, and machine learning. To study patterns of TCR occurrence, a later analysis re-analyzed previously published TCR beta repertoires from more than 550 donors and added high-resolution HLA genotyping. The later analysis used no new phenotypic data to find candidate immune exposures, relying instead on TCR beta sequences and their occurrence across donors. An earlier analysis of around 580 of the donors used high-throughput TCR beta sequencing to judge whether each TCR beta V gene segment behaved as functional or pseudogenic. Donor age, sex, ethnicity and CMV serostatus were compiled together with the repertoire data. In a later genetic analysis, genome-wide SNP genotypes for about 65% of the roughly 670 donors were used, and that subset was treated as a discovery cohort. All discovery cohort repertoires had been generated using a single sequencing platform. Both class I and class II loci were covered by HLA typing, at four-digit resolution. The number of donors typed differed by locus, with roughly 629-640 for A, B, C, DRB1 and DQB1, around 520 for DQA1, about 610 for DPA1, and around 450 for DPB1. Five DR-DQ haplotypes were handled as single units for association and clustering, since linkage in the cohort was strong. Among a few hundred genotyped donors of the cohort, an average of about 240,000 unique TCR beta nucleotide sequences were sequenced per donor, around 18% of them non-productive. The paper as a whole reports these results and caveats: In a later analysis, HLA-associated TCR beta chains were found to be more clonally expanded and to have lower generation probabilities than equally common non-associated chains. Because HLA typing was missing for some donors at each locus, association tests included only the typed subset. Strong co-occurrence of HLA alleles, especially DR and DQ, made assigning TCR associations to individual alleles difficult. In an earlier analysis of a few hundred of the donors, most TCR beta V segments were observed in productive rearrangements about 87% or about 30% of the time, broadly matching IMGT annotations. The classifier was reported to diagnose cytomegalovirus status with high specificity and sensitivity in both the original cohort and the validation cohort. Linkage disequilibrium might explain the correlated functional status among segregating V segments, but an unknown experimental factor could not be excluded. In vitro tests confirmed that a few of the cytomegalovirus-associated TCR beta chains recognize cytomegalovirus antigens. In a later genetic analysis, a missense DCLRE1C variant was associated with V-gene and J-gene trimming of TCR beta chains, and the association was replicated in an independent cohort. This cohort had only TCR beta chains sequenced, and the lack of alpha or paired-chain data limited which features could be detected. In a later analysis, most CMV-associated TCR beta chains were found to appear HLA-restricted, with HLA associations seemingly driven largely by CMV exposure. A later analysis found that TCR association rates varied across HLA loci, with DRB1 alleles showing the most associated TCRs and HLA-C alleles the fewest. A cluster of highly shared sequence variants was judged likely to represent a technical artifact of the sequencing pipeline. CMV serostatus was the only immune exposure information available for the cohort. The presence/absence analyses assumed that sequencing depth was roughly uniform across donors, and that assumption may not be true. According to a later analysis, parvovirus B19, influenza, CMV and Epstein-Barr virus appeared linked to several top co-occurrence clusters. The authors suggested that the approach could potentially be generalized to other disease states and immunological phenotypes. Most TCR sequences were observed very rarely across donors, whereas some public TCRs were present in many individuals. Some IMGT-functional V segments, including TRBV6-2 and TRBV6-3, could not be told apart with the 87-base-pair reads, so those segments were excluded. Specific HLA alleles were associated with about 17,000 TCR beta sequences at a false discovery rate of 0.05 in a later analysis. A further reported finding was that TCR beta sequences accurately predicted the HLA-A and HLA-B alleles for most subjects in the first cohort. Compared with the 666-donor mean, donors in an Asian-associated ancestry cluster had fewer N-insertions in productive TCRs, according to a later genetic analysis. About 15 rarely observed V segments, including chromosome 9 orphons, were excluded from the earlier analysis of several hundred of the donors because counts were too low. A total of about 180 TCR beta chains were listed by the study as associated with cytomegalovirus.

From the germline V gene (reference sequence), CDR1 is SEHNR and CDR2 is FQNEAQ. The junction shows trimming of 1 base on V and 8 bases on J, plus 14 bases between the germline ends. The CDR3, from cysteine to phenylalanine, totals 14 residues. The retained sequence is limited to the CDR3, 42 bases, with the frame set at the first base. Regarding this clone: The specificity of this receptor is unknown. It has no much larger one-base neighbor in the sample; base qualities were not kept.

The cohort consisted of 600 or so healthy bone marrow donors. At the time of sampling, every cohort member was nominally healthy, though immune exposures that went unrecorded were likely present. The donor was CMV seropositive and was included in the group of 250 to 300 seropositive cohort members. Each donor provided a peripheral blood sample, and peripheral blood mononuclear cells were used for TCR beta sequencing. Genomic DNA was extracted from the blood cell samples with the Qiagen DNeasy Blood Extraction Kit. The library relied on the immunoSEQ multiplex PCR assay. The multiplex PCR relied on a mix of 60 forward primers for TCR Vbeta segments and 13 reverse primers for TCR Jbeta segments. A multiplex PCR assay on genomic DNA amplified the CDR3 region of rearranged TCR beta genes. The Illumina HiSeq System was used to sequence the amplified TCR beta libraries as 87-base-pair reads. Per the authors' processing: Across the 500 to 700 repertoires, a later analysis counted 60 million to 90 million unique TCR beta chains, approximately 10 million of which were shared by at least two donors. To remove PCR and sequencing errors, raw reads were error-corrected and collapsed into unique sequences using a nearest-neighbor algorithm that merged closely related sequences. Alignment of CDR3 sequences to IMGT reference sequences was used to assign V, D and J gene segments. For a sequence to be retained, a match of at least six nucleotides to both a V gene segment and a J gene segment was required. Rearrangements were called productive when the CDR3 lacked stop codons and stayed in frame with V and J; all others were non-productive. Following IMGT convention, CDR3 was defined as the stretch from the second conserved V-encoded cysteine to the conserved J-encoded phenylalanine. Sequences without an unambiguous match to a single V gene segment were excluded from the earlier analysis of about 640 of the donors. An earlier analysis of about 590 of the donors classified V segments as functional when productive rearrangements were above 56.7% and as segregating when the standard deviation between donors was above 5%. A statistical classification framework was built to diagnose cytomegalovirus status from the catalog of TCR beta chain sequences. In a later analysis, TCR nucleotide sequences were compared against IMGT/GENE-DB human TR gene sequences so that V and J genes could be assigned. In a later analysis, CDR3 sequences and most-parsimonious VDJ recombination scenarios were assigned using the TCRdist pipeline. In a later analysis, every TCR beta chain was defined by the combination of its CDR3 amino acid sequence and its V-gene family, and reads without a unique V-gene family were dropped. A later analysis removed roughly 590 highly shared, low-generation-probability nucleotide sequences to deal with suspected cross-contamination and a sequencing artifact. In a later analysis, a clonal expansion index was calculated for each public chain from normalized within-repertoire ranks of inferred template counts. Generation probabilities in a later analysis came from a VDJ recombination model fitted to out-of-frame rearrangements, and those results were checked against IGoR. A later analysis scored TCR-TCR, TCR-HLA and TCR-CMV co-occurrence with hypergeometric tests, applying a repertoire-size bias correction to TCR pairs. A later analysis estimated false discovery rates by permuting HLA or CMV assignments 20 times. A later analysis grouped co-occurring TCRs with DBSCAN, adding TCRdist sequence similarity when clustering within HLA-allele-positive subsets. Co-occurrence clustering excluded repertoires with fewer than 30,000 or more than 120,000 public chains, plus five with anomalous nucleotide sharing. In its TCRdb copy, this immuneACCESS table keeps in-frame sequences only and misses some clones. Where compared with another copy, unresolved V genes explain less than half of these, and the others have no known cause. Clonal size and the V and J genes are those of that table, whereas D and trimming came from the DNA. The sample records 95,000 to 150,000 clones, 75% to 90% of which are singletons. The top ten clones comprise about 10% of the sample.

The clonotype originates from a female donor in good health and CMV-seropositive. Sample: PBMCs. Recombination linked TRBV7-9 to TRBJ1-2, and perhaps TRBD1 as D gene, on 5 matching bases. The DNA is TGTGCCAGCAGCTTAGGAGCCCAGGGTATAGGCTACACCTTC. Its translation is CASSLGAQGIGYTF.